These 13 T cell receptor gamma chains came from one sample sequenced in a study of gamma-delta T cells after stem cell transplantation. TCRdb called clones from the RT-PCR reads again using CATT. In the table there are 350 to 450 gamma-chain clones, approximately 2% of which are singletons. The specimen was gamma-delta T cells. These receptors were obtained from a human donor. It is not recorded whose cells these are; they may come from a transplant donor.

In regard to this clone: With only one base between it and a far larger clone, this is likely a read error. The chain has TRGV9 and TRGJP. CDR3 length: 18 amino acids. Germline CDR1 reads GITISATS; CDR2 reads ISYDGTV (reference sequence). Germline trimming cut 1 base from V and 6 bases from J; bases unmatched to any gene: 9. The CDR3 bases are TGTGCCTTGTGGGAGGTCCAAATTCCAGAGTTGGGCAAAAAAATCAAGGTATTT. Protein: CALWEVQIPELGKKIKVF.

About this clone: A read error likely explains this, since a far larger clone differs by one base. Other DNA sequences in the sample encode the same CDR3. This rearrangement joins TRGV9 to TRGJP. CDR1 is GITISATS and CDR2 is ISYDGTV in the germline V gene (reference sequence). CDR3 length: 15 amino acids. Here the CDR3 DNA reads TGTGCCCTGTGGGGGAAAGAGTTGGGCAAAAAAATCAAGGTATTT. Translated: CALWGKELGKKIKVF.

Note on this clone: This DNA translates differently at residue 4 from the TCRdb protein, which is that of a much larger clone; a read error is likely, and the protein shown is the DNA's own translation. J is TRGJP and V is TRGV9. The germline CDR1 and CDR2 sequences are GITISATS and ISYDGTV (reference sequence). The CDR3 is made up of 16 amino acids. The CDR3: CALREVLELGKKIKVF. The CDR3 DNA sequence: TGTGCCTTGCGGGAGGTGCTGGAGTTGGGCAAAAAAATCAAGGTATTT.

This clone is large in the sample. The sample carries other DNA sequences with the same CDR3. This chain links TRGV9 with TRGJP. The CDR3 runs to 16 residues. The germline V gene encodes CDR1 GITISATS and CDR2 ISYDGTV (reference sequence). V trimming: 2 bases; J trimming: 4 bases; junction bases outside the gene matches: 2. The CDR3 loop reads CALWEAQELGKKIKVF. The CDR3 region has the DNA TGTGCCTTGTGGGAGGCCCAAGAGTTGGGCAAAAAAATCAAGGTATTT.

Worth noting for this clone: This DNA's translation and the protein TCRdb lists, from a much larger clone, do not match at residue 6, likely due to a read error; the protein shown is translated from the DNA. The chain is built from TRGV9 and TRGJP. Germline V gene data show CDR1 as GITISATS and CDR2 as ISYDGTV (reference sequence). J gave up 8 bases and V 2 bases, and 3 bases lay outside the gene matches. The CDR3 loop spans 15 amino acids. The DNA for the CDR3 is TGTGCCTTGTGGGAGGGGCAGTTGGGCAAAAAAATCAAGGTATTT. Protein product: CALWEGQLGKKIKVF.

A few counts support this clone. A far larger clone is off by one base, so a read error is likely. Other DNA sequences from this sample encode an identical CDR3 as well. The gene calls are TRGV9 and TRGJP. Germline V gives CDR1 GITISATS, CDR2 ISYDGTV (reference sequence). The CDR3 is 17 amino acids. The CDR3 DNA follows: TGCGCCTTGTGGGAGGTGCAAGAAAAGTTGGGCAAAAAAATCAAGGTATTT. It specifies CALWEVQEKLGKKIKVF.

Within the sample, this clone is medium-sized. The CDR3 spells CALWEGMLGKKIKVF. In nucleotides, the CDR3 is TGTGCCTTGTGGGAGGGAATGTTGGGCAAAAAAATCAAGGTATTT. The chain uses TRGV9 and TRGJP. The germline V gene has CDR1 GITISATS and CDR2 ISYDGTV (reference sequence). V lost 2 bases and J lost 9; bases outside the gene matches: 4. This CDR3 has 15 amino acids.

A remark on this clone: TCRdb's listed protein matches a much larger clone and diverges from this DNA's translation at residue 5, likely through a read error; the protein shown comes from the DNA. The chain combines TRGV9 with TRGJP. The CDR3 is made up of 16 amino acids. Germline lookup yields CDR1 GITISATS and CDR2 ISYDGTV (reference sequence). Trimming at V came to 5 bases and at J to 4 bases, leaving 5 bases not matched to a gene. CDR3 region: CALWGSQELGKKIKVF. The DNA of the CDR3 is TGTGCCTTGTGGGGAAGCCAAGAGTTGGGCAAAAAAATCAAGGTATTT.

Notes on this clone: A read error likely explains this, since a far larger clone differs by one base. The chain recombines TRGV9 with TRGJ1 or TRGJ2. Germline CDR1 reads GITISATS; CDR2 reads ISYDGTV (reference sequence). This CDR3 spans 13 amino acids. V shed 3 bases, J shed 9 bases, and the junction held 11 bases outside the gene matches. In DNA, the CDR3 is TGTGCCTTGTGGGAGATGCAGGGTATTAAGAAACTCTTT. Amino acid sequence: CALWEMQGIKKLF.

Comment on this clone: This probably arose from a read error, given a far larger clone one base away. This specimen includes other DNA sequences encoding the same CDR3. The chain has TRGV9 and TRGJP. Germline V gene lookup returns CDR1 GITISATS and CDR2 ISYDGTV (reference sequence). The CDR3 totals 16 residues. The CDR3 DNA reads TGTGCCCTGTGGGAGGTGCTGGAGTTGGGCAAAAAAATCAAGGTATTT. Translating it yields CALWEVLELGKKIKVF.

This clone was seen more than once but under ten times. A far larger clone is a single base away, which makes a read error likely. This chain joins TRGV2 and TRGJ1 or TRGJ2. Germline V CDR1 and CDR2: EGSNGY, YDSYNSKV. The CDR3 loop spans 14 amino acids. Trimming removed 0 bases from V and 4 bases from J; junction bases left unmatched: 6. The CDR3 reads CATWDGPSYYKKLF. Here the CDR3 DNA reads TGTGCCACCTGGGACGGGCCGTCGTATTATAAGAAACTCTTT.

This clone has more than one count but fewer than ten. TCRdb's protein for this DNA is that of a much larger clone and differs from the translation at residue 9, likely a read error; the protein shown is the DNA translation. V is TRGV9 and J is TRGJP. V gave up 0 bases and J gave up 9 bases; unmatched junction bases: 8. The CDR3 has 17 amino acids. Germline V gene sequence: CDR1 GITISATS, CDR2 ISYDGTV (reference sequence). The CDR3 sequence is CALWEVLEGLGKKIKVF. The CDR3 DNA sequence: TGTGCCTTGTGGGAGGTGCTAGAAGGGTTGGGCAAAAAAATCAAGGTATTT.

Remarks on this clone: A far larger clone differs by one base, so this is likely a read error. Other DNA sequences of this sample code for an identical CDR3. The genes are TRGV2 and TRGJ1 or TRGJ2. The germline V gene encodes CDR1 EGSNGY and CDR2 YDSYNSKV. CDR3 length: 14 residues. CDR3 in amino acids: CATWDGPVNYKKLF. CDR3 DNA: TGTGCCACCTGGGACGGGCCGGTGAATTATAAGAAGCTCTTT.